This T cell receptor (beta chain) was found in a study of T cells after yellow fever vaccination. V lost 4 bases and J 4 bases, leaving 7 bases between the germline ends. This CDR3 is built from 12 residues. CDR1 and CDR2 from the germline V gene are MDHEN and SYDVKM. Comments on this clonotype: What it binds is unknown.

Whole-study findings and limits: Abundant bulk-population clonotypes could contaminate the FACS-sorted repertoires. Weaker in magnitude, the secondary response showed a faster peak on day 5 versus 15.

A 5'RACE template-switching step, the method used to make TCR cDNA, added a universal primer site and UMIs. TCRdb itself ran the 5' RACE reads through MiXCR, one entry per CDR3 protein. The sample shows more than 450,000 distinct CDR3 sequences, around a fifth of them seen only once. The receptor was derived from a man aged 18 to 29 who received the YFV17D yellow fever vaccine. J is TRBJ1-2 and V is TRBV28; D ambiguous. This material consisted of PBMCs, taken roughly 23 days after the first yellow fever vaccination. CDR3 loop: CASSSPAYGYTF. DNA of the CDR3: TGTGCCAGCAGTTCGCCGGCCTATGGCTACACCTTC.